This TCR beta chain was profiled in a study of blood T cell repertoires in COVID-19. About the study: PBMCs, B-cell-depleted T cells, or T cells were the source of the cDNA or gDNA that made up the material.

Per the authors' pipeline: Nucleated cell counts were estimated from reference gene primer amplification. Sequencing was performed with immunoSEQ multiplex PCR; in TCRdb, only in-frame clones are kept and a portion is missing. That table supplies the V and J calls and clone size; D and trimming were determined from the DNA. This sample has tens of thousands of clones; roughly 80% occur once, and the top ten carry 13% to 15%. The CDR3 extends over 16 amino acids. Trimming cost V 4 bases and J 5 bases; bases outside gene matches: 13. CDR1 and CDR2 from the germline V gene are ENHRY and SYGVKD. The chain combines TRBV10-3 with TRBJ1-1, with 7 bases fitting TRBD1. Source material: peripheral blood. This TCR derives from a human donor with acute or convalescent COVID-19. The donor label of this sample is uncertain. Here the CDR3 DNA reads TGTGCCATCAGTGGCCAGGACAGGCGAAGTGGGACTGAAGCTTTCTTT. This gives the protein CAISGQDRRSGTEAFF.